The rows below give T cell receptor beta chains drawn from one sample of a study of T cell repertoires in ileal Crohn's disease. Some clones are missing from TCRdb's copy, which holds only in-frame ones; the method was immunoSEQ multiplex PCR. The table lists approximately 8,200 clones, around four fifths of them singletons. Sequenced: ileal tissue. The source is an adult with Crohn's disease. Each CDR3 is given with its conserved first and last residue. D genes are given only for firm matches. For some rows the clone size is stated as once, few or many, or as a class when expanded; others skip it.

J gene: TRBJ2-6
V gene: TRBV5-1
D gene: TRBD1
clone size: .
CDR3 DNA: TGCGCCAGCAGCTTGGGACAGGGGGCGGGTGGGGCCAACGTCCTGACTTTC
CDR3 protein: CASSLGQGAGGANVLTF

J gene: TRBJ2-7
V gene: TRBV5-1
D gene: TRBD2
clone size: .
CDR3 DNA: TGCGCCAGCAGCTTAGCGGGGAAGGCCTACGAGCAGTACTTC
CDR3 protein: CASSLAGKAYEQYF

J gene: TRBJ1-2
V gene: TRBV6-5
D gene: .
clone size: .
CDR3 DNA: TGTGCCAGCAGCCGAGACATACCCCCCGCCCTCACCTTC
CDR3 protein: CASSRDIPPALTF

J gene: TRBJ1-1
V gene: TRBV13
D gene: TRBD1
clone size: .
CDR3 DNA: TGTGCCAGCAGCTTAGGCCGGAACAGGGGAGCTTTCTTT
CDR3 protein: CASSLGRNRGAFF

J gene: TRBJ2-7
V gene: TRBV7-2
D gene: TRBD1
clone size: .
CDR3 DNA: TGTGCCAGCAGCTTAAGTCAGGGGGCGGGCGAGCAGTACTTC
CDR3 protein: CASSLSQGAGEQYF

J gene: TRBJ2-1
V gene: TRBV6-4
D gene: TRBD1
clone size: .
CDR3 DNA: TGTGCCAGCAGTGTCTCCGGGACAGGCTCCTACAATGAGCAGTTCTTC
CDR3 protein: CASSVSGTGSYNEQFF

J gene: TRBJ2-1
V gene: TRBV5-1
D gene: TRBD2
clone size: .
CDR3 DNA: TGCGCCAGCAGCGGGATGTTAGCGGGGAGTAGCGAGCAGTTCTTC
CDR3 protein: CASSGMLAGSSEQFF

J gene: TRBJ2-1
V gene: TRBV19
D gene: TRBD2
clone size: few
CDR3 DNA: TGTGCCAGTAGTGCCCCGACTAGCGTCTACAATGAGCAGTTCTTC
CDR3 protein: CASSAPTSVYNEQFF

J gene: TRBJ2-1
V gene: TRBV5-1
D gene: TRBD1
clone size: .
CDR3 DNA: TGCGCCACATCACAGAGGACAGGGATCGAACAGTTCTTC
CDR3 protein: CATSQRTGIEQFF

J gene: TRBJ1-2
V gene: TRBV2
D gene: .
clone size: .
CDR3 DNA: TGTGCCAGCAGTCTAAGATCCCCCTATGGCTACACCTTC
CDR3 protein: CASSLRSPYGYTF

J gene: TRBJ2-3
V gene: TRBV15
D gene: TRBD2
clone size: .
CDR3 DNA: TGTGCCACCAGTGTCCCGGGACTAGCCGTCACAGATACGCAGTATTTT
CDR3 protein: CATSVPGLAVTDTQYF

J gene: TRBJ2-7
V gene: TRBV15
D gene: TRBD1
clone size: .
CDR3 DNA: TGTGCCACCAGCAGAGGCGGGACAGGACCCTCCTACGAGCAGTACTTC
CDR3 protein: CATSRGGTGPSYEQYF

J gene: TRBJ1-4
V gene: TRBV6-5
D gene: .
clone size: .
CDR3 DNA: TGTGCCAGCAGTTCCCGGGGAAAACTGTTTTTT
CDR3 protein: CASSSRGKLFF

J gene: TRBJ1-2
V gene: TRBV2
D gene: .
clone size: once
CDR3 DNA: TGTGCCAGCAGTACAGGGCCTGACTATGGCTACACCTTC
CDR3 protein: CASSTGPDYGYTF

J gene: TRBJ1-1
V gene: TRBV7-2
D gene: TRBD1
clone size: .
CDR3 DNA: TGTGCCAGCAGCTTCCGACCGGGACAGGTTATCAGGAACACTGAAGCTTTCTTT
CDR3 protein: CASSFRPGQVIRNTEAFF

J gene: TRBJ2-5
V gene: TRBV9
D gene: TRBD2
clone size: .
CDR3 DNA: TGTGCCAGCAGCGTAGATGCGGGGGGGCAAGAGACCCAGTACTTC
CDR3 protein: CASSVDAGGQETQYF

J gene: TRBJ2-3
V gene: TRBV27
D gene: .
clone size: .
CDR3 DNA: TGTGCCAGCAGTTCCCGGTCGCGGACAGATACGCAGTATTTT
CDR3 protein: CASSSRSRTDTQYF

J gene: TRBJ2-5
V gene: TRBV7-9
D gene: .
clone size: .
CDR3 DNA: TGTGCCAGCAGCCAGGCCACCTTGTGGACCCAGTACTTC
CDR3 protein: CASSQATLWTQYF

J gene: TRBJ1-6
V gene: TRBV19
D gene: .
clone size: .
CDR3 DNA: TGTGCCAGTAGTATGGCTGCTTCACCCCTCCACTTT
CDR3 protein: CASSMAASPLHF

J gene: TRBJ2-1
V gene: TRBV30
D gene: TRBD1
clone size: .
CDR3 DNA: TGTGCCTGGACGGACAGGGTGCCCTACAATGAGCAGTTCTTC
CDR3 protein: CAWTDRVPYNEQFF

J gene: TRBJ1-1
V gene: TRBV6-1
D gene: .
clone size: .
CDR3 DNA: TGTGCCAGCAGTGAACCGAACCCCGGACCAGCGGGGAGCACTGAAGCTTTCTTT
CDR3 protein: CASSEPNPGPAGSTEAFF

J gene: TRBJ1-3
V gene: TRBV28
D gene: TRBD1
clone size: .
CDR3 DNA: TGTGCCAGCAGTTCGATGGGACAGGGGTTCACCATATATTTT
CDR3 protein: CASSSMGQGFTIYF

J gene: TRBJ2-7
V gene: TRBV6-1
D gene: TRBD2
clone size: .
CDR3 DNA: TGTGCCAGCAGTGTGGAACGGGGGGCCTACGAGCAGTACTTC
CDR3 protein: CASSVERGAYEQYF

J gene: TRBJ2-5
V gene: TRBV4-2
D gene: TRBD2
clone size: .
CDR3 DNA: TGTGCCAGCAGCCAAGGAAGTACTAGCGGGGGGCGGGAGACCCAGTACTTC
CDR3 protein: CASSQGSTSGGRETQYF

J gene: TRBJ1-1
V gene: TRBV19
D gene: .
clone size: .
CDR3 DNA: TGTGCCAGTAGTATAGCAGGGCACACTGAAGCTTTCTTT
CDR3 protein: CASSIAGHTEAFF

J gene: TRBJ1-2
V gene: TRBV6-5
D gene: .
clone size: .
CDR3 DNA: TGTGCCAGCAGTTCGGTATTAGGCGGTAACTATGGCTACACCTTC
CDR3 protein: CASSSVLGGNYGYTF

J gene: TRBJ1-6
V gene: TRBV2
D gene: .
clone size: medium-sized
CDR3 DNA: TGTGCCAGCAAGAGCTCCTATAATTCACCCCTCCACTTT
CDR3 protein: CASKSSYNSPLHF

J gene: TRBJ1-3
V gene: TRBV7-2
D gene: .
clone size: .
CDR3 DNA: TGTGCCAGCAGCTCGGACTACTCTGGAAACACCATATATTTT
CDR3 protein: CASSSDYSGNTIYF